Each of the 17 T cell receptor beta chains below was sequenced from the same sample in a study of blood T cell repertoires in COVID-19. Repertoires were generated with immunoSEQ multiplex PCR, while TCRdb's copy carries only in-frame clones and drops some. In the table there are roughly 100,000 clones, approximately 90% of which are singletons. Sequenced sample: peripheral blood. These receptors were obtained from a man aged 45 to 65 with acute or convalescent COVID-19.

The chain recombines TRBV6-6 with TRBJ1-4; the match to TRBD1 covers 10 bases. Germline CDR1 and CDR2: MNHNY and SVGAGI (reference sequence). The CDR3 has 15 amino acids. J gave up 3 bases and V 10 bases, and 8 bases lay outside the gene matches. The CDR3 loop is CATSDRGGPNEKLFF. The CDR3 DNA sequence: TGTGCCACATCGGACAGGGGGGGACCTAATGAAAAACTGTTTTTT.

This rearrangement joins TRBV6-6 to TRBJ1-3; 7 bases line up with TRBD1. The CDR3 loop spans 16 amino acids. The J segment lost 4 bases and the V segment lost 0 bases, leaving 6 bases of the junction unmatched. Germline V gene data show CDR1 as MNHNY and CDR2 as SVGAGI (reference sequence). As DNA, the CDR3 is TGTGCCAGCAGTTACTCAGGGGGCCCGAGAGGAAACACCATATATTTT. Amino acid sequence: CASSYSGGPRGNTIYF.

This rearrangement joins TRBV6-5 to TRBJ1-4, with D possibly TRBD1 on 5 matching bases. V was trimmed by 7 bases and J by 4 bases, leaving 10 bases between them. Germline values: CDR1 MNHEY, CDR2 SVGAGI. This CDR3 spans 13 amino acids. CDR3 sequence: CASTRQINEKLFF. DNA for the CDR3: TGTGCCAGCACCAGACAGATTAATGAAAAACTGTTTTTT.

This chain uses TRBV6-5 with TRBJ2-3; D remains ambiguous. This CDR3 has 13 residues. The V gene lost 7 bases and the J gene lost 1 base, with 9 bases spanning the gap. In germline, CDR1 is MNHEY, CDR2 SVGAGI. The CDR3 loop is CASNYPGTDTQYF. CDR3 nucleotide sequence: TGTGCCAGCAACTATCCTGGCACAGATACGCAGTATTTT.

The CDR3 DNA reads as TGTGCCAGCAGTGAGGACAGGGGGCGGAACGATGAGCAGTTCTTC. Translation: CASSEDRGRNDEQFF. This sequence joins TRBV2 and TRBJ2-1; 11 nucleotides line up with TRBD1. With V trimmed by 3 bases and J by 8 bases, 6 bases remained unmatched. The CDR3 has 15 amino acids. Germline V gene sequence: CDR1 SNHLY, CDR2 FYNNEI.

This clone was seen only once. The CDR3 coding sequence is TGTGCCAGCAGTGAAATGGACAGGATTAATGAAAAACTGTTTTTT. Translation gives CASSEMDRINEKLFF. The V gene is TRBV25-1, the J gene TRBJ1-4, with 7 positions matching TRBD1. Germline V CDR1 and CDR2: MGHDK, SYGVNS. The CDR3 consists of 15 residues. V lost 2 bases and J lost 4; bases outside the gene matches: 4.

This chain connects TRBV15 to TRBJ1-4; D may be TRBD1 (5 bases). Trimming stripped 0 bases from V and 3 bases from J, with 8 bases between. The CDR3 is 15 residues long. Germline values: CDR1 LNHNV, CDR2 YYDKDF (reference sequence). The CDR3 loop reads CATSRDGGANEKLFF. The CDR3 coding sequence is TGTGCCACCAGCAGAGATGGGGGGGCTAATGAAAAACTGTTTTTT.

This sequence joins TRBV27 and TRBJ2-7; the match to TRBD2 covers 7 bases. Germline-derived CDR1 and CDR2 are MNHEY and SMNVEV (reference sequence). CDR3 length equals 14 residues. V gave up 2 bases and J gave up 3 bases; unmatched junction bases: 4. The CDR3 sequence is CASSLRREGYEQYF. Here the CDR3 DNA reads TGTGCCAGCAGTTTAAGGAGGGAGGGCTACGAGCAGTACTTC.

The V call is TRBV7-9, the J call TRBJ1-2; D not resolved. Germline lookup yields CDR1 SEHNR and CDR2 FQNEAQ (reference sequence). V shed 7 bases and J shed 5 bases, with 17 bases lying between them. The CDR3 length is 14 residues. The CDR3 reads CASTDTTRLYGYTF. The CDR3 coding sequence is TGTGCCAGCACCGATACTACCCGGCTTTATGGCTACACCTTC.

This rearrangement joins TRBV19 to TRBJ2-1, with TRBD2 matching over 7 bases. From germline, CDR1 is LNHDA and CDR2 SQIVND (reference sequence). V was clipped by 2 bases and J by 8 bases; unmatched bases: 6. The CDR3 covers 14 residues. The CDR3 sequence: CASSIRGGGDEQFF. Here the CDR3 DNA reads TGTGCCAGTAGTATAAGAGGTGGGGGGGATGAGCAGTTCTTC.

This chain uses TRBV6-5 with TRBJ1-5; D unresolved. The germline gives CDR1 MNHEY, CDR2 SVGAGI. CDR3 length: 15 amino acids. The germline V and J ends were trimmed by 7 bases and 0 bases, with 13 bases remaining between them. CDR3 sequence: CASTALRGSNQPQHF. In DNA form, the CDR3 reads TGTGCCAGCACCGCACTTCGAGGTAGCAATCAGCCCCAGCATTTT.

The V gene is TRBV6-2 or TRBV6-3, the J gene TRBJ1-4, with 9 positions matching TRBD1. Trimming at V came to 6 bases and at J to 5 bases, leaving 13 bases not matched to a gene. The CDR3 has 17 amino acids. Germline V CDR1 and CDR2: MNHEY, SVGEGT. The CDR3 spells CASSPGTGSSANEKLFF. The CDR3 DNA sequence: TGTGCCAGCAGCCCCGGGACAGGGTCCTCGGCGAATGAAAAACTGTTTTTT.

The DNA for the CDR3 is TGTGCCAGTAGTATAGAGGACTTCACTAGTCAGCCCCAGCATTTT. Protein sequence: CASSIEDFTSQPQHF. The chain links TRBV19 to TRBJ1-5; no clear D gene. There are 15 residues in the CDR3. The V end was cut by 0 bases, the J end by 6 bases, with 12 bases between. The germline gives CDR1 LNHDA, CDR2 SQIVND (reference sequence).

The chain recombines TRBV28 with TRBJ1-3, with 9 bases aligning to TRBD1. The CDR3 is made up of 13 amino acids. CDR1 is MDHEN, CDR2 SYDVKM, per germline. J gave up 7 bases and V 8 bases, and 6 bases lay outside the gene matches. This CDR3 is CASRTGVRNTIYF. The DNA for the CDR3 is TGTGCCAGCCGGACAGGGGTTCGGAACACCATATATTTT.

This chain uses TRBV19 with TRBJ1-3, with no clear D. CDR1 and CDR2 from the germline V gene are LNHDA and SQIVND (reference sequence). The length of the CDR3 is 13 residues. The V and J ends lost 1 base and 6 bases respectively, with 7 bases between them. The CDR3 bases are TGTGCCAGTAGTATAGGCGGTAAAAACACCATATATTTT. This codes for CASSIGGKNTIYF.

Here the CDR3 reads CASSLMDQGYNEQFF. The CDR3 DNA follows: TGTGCCAGCAGCCTAATGGACCAGGGTTACAATGAGCAGTTCTTC. The rearrangement uses TRBV3-1 (or the pseudogene TRBV3-2) and TRBJ2-1, with D possibly being TRBD1 (5 bases). V gave up 4 bases and J gave up 4 bases, with 14 bases separating them. The germline V gene encodes CDR1 LGHDT and CDR2 YNNKEL (reference sequence). The CDR3 is 15 residues long.

This chain joins TRBV11-2 and TRBJ1-1; D not certain. The germline gives CDR1 SGHAT, CDR2 FQNNGV. Deletions cut 5 bases from V and 2 bases from J, with 12 bases between. The length of the CDR3 is 14 residues. In nucleotides, the CDR3 is TGTGCCAGCAGCCTATCGGGAAGCAACACTGAAGCTTTCTTT. Translating gives CASSLSGSNTEAFF.